These 19 T cell receptor beta chains were sequenced from one sample in a study of blood T cell repertoires in COVID-19. Using immunoSEQ multiplex PCR, the repertoire was profiled, and TCRdb retains in-frame clones only, with some absent. The sample lists 85,000 to 95,000 clones, 80% to 90% occurring once. Sequenced: peripheral blood. The source is a woman of 80 years or more with active COVID-19.

The CDR3 DNA is TGTGCCAGCAGCACTGACAGAAACAATGAGCAGTTCTTC. Its protein is CASSTDRNNEQFF. The V call is TRBV5-4, the J call TRBJ2-1; a possible D gene is TRBD1 (5 bases). The CDR3 spans 13 residues. Per germline, CDR1 SGHNT and CDR2 YYREEE (reference sequence). Trimming took 4 bases from V and 5 from J, leaving 10 bases between them. The variable domain in full, with the rest retrieved from reference TRBV5-4 and TRBJ2-1, is ETGVTQSPTHLIKTRGQQVTLRCSSQSGHNTVSWYQQALGQGPQFIFQYYREEENGRGNFPPRFSGLQFPNYSSELNVNALELDDSALYLCASSTDRNNEQFFGPGTRLTVL.

J is TRBJ1-1 and V is TRBV5-6; tentative D call: TRBD1 (6 bases). The CDR3 spans 14 residues. The V end lost 2 bases, the J end lost 8 bases, and 16 bases lay between the germline ends. Germline V gene lookup returns CDR1 SGHDT and CDR2 YYEEEE. CDR3 sequence (DNA): TGTGCCAGCAGCTTACTAGACAGGCTCAACGAAGCTTTCTTT. This gives the protein CASSLLDRLNEAFF.

The rearrangement links TRBV4-3 to TRBJ2-2; TRBD2 agrees at 8 bases. The CDR3 runs 17 residues. Germline CDR1 and CDR2: LGHNA and YSLEER. V lost 0 bases and J lost 6; bases outside the gene matches: 9. The CDR3 loop reads CASSQEVPGAGAGELFF. The DNA of the CDR3 is TGCGCCAGCAGCCAAGAGGTTCCGGGAGCGGGGGCCGGGGAGCTGTTTTTT.

V is TRBV15 and J is TRBJ1-5, with D possibly TRBD1 on 6 matching bases. V lost 3 bases and J 4 bases, leaving 7 bases between the germline ends. Germline V CDR1 and CDR2: LNHNV, YYDKDF (reference sequence). This CDR3 has 13 amino acids. The CDR3 region is CATSRDRNQPQHF. DNA of the CDR3: TGTGCCACCAGCAGGGACAGAAATCAGCCCCAGCATTTT. Drawing the rest from reference TRBV15 and TRBJ1-5, the complete variable domain is DAMVIQNPRYQVTQFGKPVTLSCSQTLNHNVMYWYQQKSSQAPKLLFHYYDKDFNNEADTPDNFQSRRPNTSFCFLDIRSPGLGDTAMYLCATSRDRNQPQHFGDGTRLSIL.

The V and J genes are TRBV25-1 and TRBJ1-1, with TRBD1 as a possible D gene (5 bases). The length of the CDR3 is 15 residues. Germline values: CDR1 MGHDK, CDR2 SYGVNS. V was trimmed by 6 bases and J by 3 bases, leaving 17 bases between them. The CDR3 spells CASRGNRLADTEAFF. Here the CDR3 DNA reads TGTGCCAGCAGAGGGAACAGGCTCGCGGACACTGAAGCTTTCTTT.

This chain uses TRBV6-5 with TRBJ2-3; 7 positions match TRBD1. Germline trimming cut 9 bases from V and 0 bases from J; bases unmatched to any gene: 9. This CDR3 has 15 amino acids. CDR1 and CDR2 (germline): MNHEY, SVGAGI. CDR3 sequence: CASRDSQASTDTQYF. The CDR3 DNA reads TGTGCCAGTAGGGACAGCCAGGCTAGCACAGATACGCAGTATTTT.

CDR3 region: CSARRTGRAFF. CDR3 nucleotide sequence: TGCAGTGCTAGACGGACAGGGCGGGCTTTCTTT. This chain connects TRBV20-1 to TRBJ1-1; 8 positions agree with TRBD1. Germline V gives CDR1 DFQATT, CDR2 SNEGSKA (reference sequence). The CDR3 runs 11 residues. V lost 2 bases to trimming and J lost 11 bases; unmatched junction nucleotides: 4.

The chain carries TRBV21-1 and TRBJ2-7; the listed D gene, TRBD1, was not tested against the DNA. TRBV21-1 is an annotated pseudogene. The CDR3 totals 13 residues. CDR3 loop: CASSYRGSYEQYF. CDR3 DNA sequence: TGTGCCAGCAGTTACAGGGGCTCCTACGAGCAGTACTTC.

The chain joins TRBV7-3 to TRBJ2-3; D is perhaps TRBD1 (5 bases). The CDR3 totals 13 residues. Trimming removed 2 bases from V and 6 bases from J, with 9 bases in between. Germline lookup yields CDR1 SGHTA and CDR2 FQGTGA. The CDR3 region has the DNA TGTGCCAGCAGCTTAGATCCAGGGGATACGCAGTATTTT. Translated: CASSLDPGDTQYF.

This clone showed up just a few times. In DNA form, the CDR3 reads TGTGCCAGCAGTTTGCACCCGACAGGGGGCGGTGAGCAGTTCTTC. Amino acid sequence: CASSLHPTGGGEQFF. The chain uses TRBV27 and TRBJ2-1; TRBD1 agrees at 10 bases. After removal of 3 bases from V and 9 bases from J, the junction contained 8 bases not matched to a gene. CDR3 length equals 15 residues. Germline lookup yields CDR1 MNHEY and CDR2 SMNVEV (reference sequence).

This clone was detected only a few times. The rearrangement joins TRBV2 to TRBJ1-2; D unresolved. CDR1 and CDR2 (germline): SNHLY, FYNNEI. Trimming shortened V by 4 bases and J by 4 bases, and 22 bases separated the two germline ends. The CDR3 length is 17 residues. Here the CDR3 DNA reads TGTGCCAGCAGTGCCTCTATATTCCGGTCCGGAGGCTATGGCTACACCTTC. It translates to CASSASIFRSGGYGYTF.

The V gene is TRBV7-9, the J gene TRBJ2-5; TRBD2 aligns across 13 bases. CDR3 length: 16 amino acids. Germline assignment: CDR1 SEHNR and CDR2 FQNEAQ (reference sequence). With V trimmed by 5 bases and J by 5 bases, 8 bases remained unmatched. CDR3 residues: CASSPHGLAGAETQYF. The CDR3 DNA follows: TGTGCCAGCAGCCCGCACGGACTAGCGGGAGCCGAGACCCAGTACTTC. Full variable domain (missing parts from reference TRBV7-9 and TRBJ2-5): DTGVSQNPRHKITKRGQNVTFRCDPISEHNRLYWYRQTLGQGPEFLTYFQNEAQLEKSRLLSDRFSAERPKGSFSTLEIQRTEQGDSAMYLCASSPHGLAGAETQYFGPGTRLLVL.

This clone was detected only a few times. This chain connects TRBV7-9 to TRBJ1-4; TRBD1 agrees at 7 bases. Trimming cost V 3 bases and J 7 bases; bases outside gene matches: 5. CDR1 is SEHNR and CDR2 is FQNEAQ in the germline V gene (reference sequence). This CDR3 spans 14 amino acids. This chain's CDR3 is CASSLGQFAEKLFF. The CDR3 nucleotides read TGTGCCAGCAGCTTGGGACAGTTCGCTGAAAAACTGTTTTTT.

The rearrangement joins TRBV13 to TRBJ2-5; TRBD1 might be the D (6 bases). Germline CDR1 reads PRHDT; CDR2 reads FYEKMQ (reference sequence). This CDR3 region has 16 residues. The V end was cut by 1 base, the J end by 5 bases, with 17 bases between. In DNA form, the CDR3 reads TGTGCCAGCAGCTTAGATTCTGTGGCAGGGGACGAGACCCAGTACTTC. Its translation: CASSLDSVAGDETQYF.

The gene calls are TRBV5-4 and TRBJ1-6; 11 nucleotides agree with TRBD1. Germline CDR1 SGHNT, CDR2 YYREEE (reference sequence). The trim removed 4 bases at V and 1 base at J, leaving 7 bases unmatched. The CDR3 loop spans 18 amino acids. CDR3 in DNA: TGTGCCAGCAGCGCCTGGACAGGGGGCAGTTCCTATAATTCACCCCTCCACTTT. Amino acids: CASSAWTGGSSYNSPLHF.

This clone was found a few times. The V gene is TRBV18, the J gene TRBJ2-7; TRBD2 aligns across 9 bases. This CDR3 region has 15 residues. Germline values: CDR1 KGHSH, CDR2 LQKENI. V gave up 1 base and J gave up 3 bases; unmatched junction bases: 4. The CDR3 nucleotides read TGTGCCAGCTCACCACAAGAGACTAGCGGCTACGAGCAGTACTTC. Protein sequence: CASSPQETSGYEQYF.

The chain recombines TRBV7-2 with TRBJ1-4; 9 bases match TRBD1. V gave up 1 base and J gave up 8 bases; unmatched junction bases: 2. The CDR3 is 14 amino acids. Germline-derived CDR1 and CDR2 are SGHTA and FQGNSA. CDR3 amino acids: CASSLDRGLEKLFF. The CDR3 nucleotides are TGTGCCAGCAGCTTAGACAGGGGGCTGGAAAAACTGTTTTTT.

Only one count was recorded for this clone. The chain carries TRBV7-6 and TRBJ1-3; a weak D match, TRBD1 (5 bases). The V and J ends lost 5 bases and 2 bases respectively, with 19 bases between them. The CDR3 loop spans 17 amino acids. The germline V gene has CDR1 SGHVS and CDR2 FNYEAQ. CDR3 in amino acids: CASSPRALTATGNTIYF. The CDR3 DNA sequence: TGTGCCAGCAGCCCTCGAGCGTTGACAGCTACTGGAAACACCATATATTTT.

This chain connects TRBV28 to TRBJ2-2, with D hard to call. Trimming shortened V by 2 bases and J by 4 bases, and 5 bases separated the two germline ends. Looked up from germline, CDR1 is MDHEN and CDR2 is SYDVKM. The CDR3 extends over 13 amino acids. The CDR3: CASSLAFTGELFF. CDR3 sequence (DNA): TGTGCCAGCAGTTTAGCGTTCACCGGGGAGCTGTTTTTT.